The rows below give T cell receptor beta chains drawn from one sample of a study of T-cell reconstitution after alpha-beta-depleted transplantation in children. TCRdb ran MiXCR on the PCR reads and lists one entry per CDR3 protein. The table has hundreds of thousands of distinct CDR3 sequences, approximately 13% seen once. Specimen: PBMCs, mostly from graft donor cells, collected 360 days after TCRalphabeta/CD19-depleted stem cell transplant. The receptors were sampled from a male patient younger than 18 who had a stem cell transplant for acute myeloid leukemia, so the T cells may come from the graft donor. CDR3s include the opening cysteine and the closing phenylalanine or tryptophan. The D gene is left open where the match is weak. Where a row states a size, it is once, few, many or the class of an expanded clone; other rows omit it.

size	D	J	V	CDR3	DNA
many	.	TRBJ2-7	TRBV7-2	CASSPLNYEQYF	TGTGCCAGCAGTCCGCTTAACTACGAGCAGTACTTC
.	TRBD1	TRBJ2-1	TRBV29-1	CSVYPGQGESYNEQFF	TGCAGCGTTTATCCGGGACAGGGGGAGTCCTACAATGAGCAGTTCTTC
few	.	TRBJ2-7	TRBV6-5	CASSYSTVTYEQYF	TGTGCCAGCAGTTACTCGACAGTAACCTACGAGCAGTACTTC
few	.	TRBJ2-2	TRBV12-3/TRBV12-4	CASSFEVYGTGELFF	TGTGCCAGCAGTTTTGAAGTGTATGGCACCGGGGAGCTGTTTTTT
.	TRBD1	TRBJ2-6	TRBV25-1	CASRRTGGPSGANVLTF	TGTGCCAGCAGACGGACAGGTGGCCCCTCTGGGGCCAACGTCCTGACTTTC
few	.	TRBJ1-1	TRBV29-1	CSVEFGLRILMGRGPEAFF	TGCAGCGTTGAATTCGGTCTGAGAATTCTAATGGGGAGAGGTCCTGAAGCTTTCTTT
many	TRBD2	TRBJ2-1	TRBV20-1	CSAPWTRLGNEQFF	TGCAGTGCCCCCTGGACTAGACTAGGCAATGAGCAGTTCTTC
.	.	TRBJ2-1	TRBV7-6	CANSLASLNNEQFF	TGTGCCAACTCCCTAGCCTCCTTGAACAATGAGCAGTTCTTC
many	.	TRBJ2-2	TRBV4-3	CASSQEGGNTGELFF	TGCGCCAGCAGCCAAGAAGGGGGGAACACCGGGGAGCTGTTTTTT
few	.	TRBJ2-1	TRBV29-1	CSHTGTPQEGAYNEQFF	TGCAGCCATACCGGGACCCCACAGGAGGGGGCTTACAATGAGCAGTTCTTC
few	.	TRBJ1-3	TRBV7-9	CASSLGRVSGNTIYF	TGTGCCAGCAGCTTAGGACGGGTCTCTGGAAACACCATATATTTT
few	TRBD1	TRBJ2-7	TRBV5-1	CASSSAGQGYEQYF	TGCGCCAGCAGCTCCGCCGGACAGGGCTACGAGCAGTACTTC
few	TRBD2	TRBJ2-1	TRBV24-1	CATSDIGLAGSGEQFF	TGTGCCACCAGTGATATAGGACTAGCGGGATCGGGTGAGCAGTTCTTC
.	.	TRBJ2-1	TRBV20-1	CSARSSPRVAKANEQFF	TGCAGTGCTAGATCCTCCCCCCGGGTAGCCAAGGCCAATGAGCAGTTCTTC
few	.	TRBJ2-1	TRBV20-1	CSARRTISNEQFF	TGCAGTGCTAGGCGGACGATAAGCAATGAGCAGTTCTTC
.	.	TRBJ2-7	TRBV29-1	CSAGLKNYEQYF	TGCAGCGCCGGATTGAAGAACTACGAGCAGTACTTC
many	TRBD2	TRBJ2-7	TRBV5-1	CASSPLGGAYEQYF	TGCGCCAGCAGCCCCCTCGGGGGGGCCTACGAGCAGTACTTC
many	TRBD1	TRBJ2-7	TRBV7-2	CASSPQTGASYEQYF	TGTGCCAGCAGCCCTCAGACAGGGGCGTCCTACGAGCAGTACTTC
few	TRBD2	TRBJ2-1	TRBV29-1	CSVFTSGYNEQFF	TGCAGCGTTTTCACTAGCGGGTACAATGAGCAGTTCTTC
few	.	TRBJ2-5	TRBV30	CAWSVGHPRETQYF	TGTGCCTGGAGTGTAGGGCACCCCAGGGAGACCCAGTACTTC
.	.	TRBJ2-7	TRBV29-1	CSFADSEQYF	TGCAGCTTTGCCGACTCCGAGCAGTACTTC
few	.	TRBJ2-6	TRBV21-1	CASRKEPSGANVLTF	TGTGCCAGCAGGAAAGAGCCCTCTGGGGCCAACGTCCTGACTTTC
.	TRBD2	TRBJ2-5	TRBV7-9	CASSWGLVQETQYF	TGTGCCAGCAGCTGGGGACTAGTACAAGAGACCCAGTACTTC
.	.	TRBJ2-3	TRBV7-3	CASRRKLHTDTQYF	TGTGCCAGCAGGAGGAAATTACACACAGATACGCAGTATTTT
.	.	TRBJ2-7	TRBV9	CASSVNGGMGYEQYF	TGTGCCAGCAGCGTCAACGGGGGCATGGGCTACGAGCAGTACTTC
.	.	TRBJ2-5	TRBV4-3	CASSQSWALQETQYF	TGCGCCAGCAGCCAATCCTGGGCCTTACAAGAGACCCAGTACTTC
many	.	TRBJ2-3	TRBV12-3/TRBV12-4	CASSPLQERDTQYF	TGTGCCAGCAGTCCACTCCAGGAACGAGATACGCAGTATTTT
.	.	TRBJ1-5	TRBV6-5	CASSRDGGQPQHF	TGTGCCAGCTCCAGGGATGGAGGCCAGCCCCAGCATTTT
few	.	TRBJ2-1	TRBV4-3	CASSQDQGTTYNEQFF	TGCGCCAGCAGCCAAGATCAGGGGACAACTTACAATGAGCAGTTCTTC
many	.	TRBJ1-2	TRBV6-2/TRBV6-3	CASSHSWGSANYGYTF	TGTGCCAGCAGCCATTCATGGGGATCGGCTAACTATGGCTACACCTTC
many	.	TRBJ2-3	TRBV10-3	CAISESIASVAGNAQYF	TGTGCCATCAGTGAGAGTATTGCCTCGGTGGCAGGGAATGCGCAGTATTTT
.	TRBD2	TRBJ2-3	TRBV4-3	CASSPRSAGASTDTQYF	TGCGCCAGCAGCCCCAGGTCCGCGGGAGCTAGCACAGATACGCAGTATTTT
few	TRBD2	TRBJ2-1	TRBV20-1	CSARVLAGTYSYNEQFF	TGCAGTGCTAGAGTACTAGCGGGGACCTATTCCTACAATGAGCAGTTCTTC
many	.	TRBJ2-6	TRBV21-1	CASSKAQFPGRLSSGANVLTF	TGTGCCAGCAGCAAAGCGCAGTTTCCCGGTCGTTTGAGCTCTGGGGCCAACGTCCTGACTTTC
many	TRBD2	TRBJ2-7	TRBV7-9	CASSSRTSGSYEQYF	TGTGCCAGCAGCTCCCGGACTAGCGGGAGCTACGAGCAGTACTTC
few	TRBD2	TRBJ2-7	TRBV19	CASGVAGYDEQYF	TGTGCCAGTGGGGTAGCGGGATACGACGAGCAGTACTTC
many	TRBD1	TRBJ2-7	TRBV7-3	CASSPGGGYEQYF	TGTGCCAGCAGTCCAGGGGGCGGCTACGAGCAGTACTTC
many	TRBD2	TRBJ2-1	TRBV7-9	CASSLLAGSYNEQFF	TGTGCCAGCAGCTTACTAGCGGGATCCTACAATGAGCAGTTCTTC
.	TRBD2	TRBJ2-1	TRBV5-1	CASISPGGPNPNEQFF	TGCGCCAGCATAAGTCCGGGAGGGCCGAATCCGAATGAGCAGTTCTTC
many	TRBD1	TRBJ2-5	TRBV12-3/TRBV12-4	CASKSGQGVRRQETQYF	TGTGCCAGCAAATCGGGACAGGGGGTTAGGCGCCAAGAGACCCAGTACTTC
.	TRBD2	TRBJ2-2	TRBV20-1	CSARDARREGYTGELFF	TGCAGTGCTAGAGATGCGAGGCGGGAGGGCTATACCGGGGAGCTGTTTTTT
.	TRBD1	TRBJ1-6	TRBV27	CASSLDRDSPLHF	TGTGCCAGCAGTCTCGACAGGGACTCACCCCTCCACTTT
few	.	TRBJ1-2	TRBV5-5	CASSFWQGDYGYTF	TGTGCCAGCAGCTTTTGGCAGGGCGACTATGGCTACACCTTC
.	.	TRBJ2-3	TRBV19	CASSIRWVLGDTQYF	TGTGCCAGTAGTATCCGCTGGGTCCTGGGAGATACGCAGTATTTT
.	TRBD1	TRBJ2-1	TRBV18	CASSPKGQGSSYNEQFF	TGTGCCAGCTCACCGAAGGGACAGGGTAGCTCCTACAATGAGCAGTTCTTC
few	TRBD2	TRBJ2-3	TRBV3-1	CASSPYSPRAGERDTQYF	TGTGCCAGCAGCCCCTACAGCCCCAGAGCGGGAGAGAGAGATACGCAGTATTTT